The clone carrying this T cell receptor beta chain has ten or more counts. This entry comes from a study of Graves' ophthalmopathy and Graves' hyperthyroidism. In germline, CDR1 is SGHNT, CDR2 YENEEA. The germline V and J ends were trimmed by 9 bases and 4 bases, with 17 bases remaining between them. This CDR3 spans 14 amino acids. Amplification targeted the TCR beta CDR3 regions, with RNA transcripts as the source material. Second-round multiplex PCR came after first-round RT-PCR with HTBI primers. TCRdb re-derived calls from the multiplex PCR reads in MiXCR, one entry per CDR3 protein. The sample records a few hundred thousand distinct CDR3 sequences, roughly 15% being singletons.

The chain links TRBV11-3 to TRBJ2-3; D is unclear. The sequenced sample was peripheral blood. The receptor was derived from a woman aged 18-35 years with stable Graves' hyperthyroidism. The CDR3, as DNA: TGTGCCAGTAGTCGGGCGGCCTCCTCAGATACGCAGTATTTT. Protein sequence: CASSRAASSDTQYF.